The entry that follows covers one TCR beta chain sequence. What antigen it recognizes has not been identified. Per-base quality was not reported, and no clone a single base away is much larger than it. This entry belongs to a study of control samples from healthy donors and cancer patients (dated by TCRdb to 2020 to 2021). The library was built by means of the immunoSEQ multiplex PCR assay. Not all clones reach the TCRdb copy of this immuneACCESS table, which keeps in-frame sequences only. Checked studies attribute under half of the gap to unresolved V genes and leave the rest unexplained. Counted in this sample were some 80,000 clones; around 90% of them appeared once. The ten most abundant clones make up under 2% of the sample. Measured from the cysteine to the phenylalanine, the CDR3 is 14 residues long. Only CDR3 DNA remains: 42 bases, in frame from the first base. Reading the germline V gene gives CDR1 MNHEY and CDR2 SVGEGT. V was cut back by 2 bases and J by 5 bases, leaving a gap of 10 bases between them.

The TCR sequence derives from a woman aged 55-69 years with head and neck cancer. What was sequenced was PBMCs. The chain joins TRBV6-2 or TRBV6-3 to TRBJ2-1; the D gene could be TRBD1 or TRBD2, each one agreeing over 5 bases. The encoded CDR3 is CASSYGGPNNEQFF. The nucleotides are TGTGCCAGCAGTTACGGGGGTCCCAACAATGAGCAGTTCTTC.